The 7 T cell receptor beta chains presented below share a single source sample, sequenced in a study of identical twins. MiXCR, applied by TCRdb to the 5' RACE reads, yields one record per CDR3 protein. Among 700,000 or so distinct CDR3 sequences listed, around 8.6% were seen once. This sample also appeared in a second study, on yellow fever vaccine responses in identical twins.

Sequencing was done on a sample of PBMCs. These receptors all come from a woman aged 18-29 years in good health.

Ten or more counts support this clonotype. The V call is TRBV12-3 or TRBV12-4, the J call TRBJ1-5; 10 bases map to TRBD1. The trim removed 6 bases at V and 6 bases at J, leaving 8 bases unmatched. The CDR3 is 15 amino acids. The CDR3 region has the DNA TGTGCCAGCAGCTCGACAGGGGGCGGGAGTCAGCCCCAGCATTTT. This encodes CASSSTGGGSQPQHF.

The chain joins TRBV7-8 to TRBJ2-6, with D perhaps being TRBD1 or TRBD2 (5 bases each). V was pared by 5 bases and J by 2 bases, with 16 bases between. The germline CDR1 and CDR2 sequences are SGHVS and FQNEAQ. CDR3 size: 17 residues. The CDR3 protein is CASSLTLVGAGANVLTF. CDR3 nucleotide sequence: TGTGCCAGCAGCCTTACCTTAGTGGGGGCTGGGGCCAACGTCCTGACTTTC.

This clonotype was seen many times. The chain has TRBV7-9 and TRBJ2-1; 9 nucleotides align to TRBD2. The germline V gene encodes CDR1 SEHNR and CDR2 FQNEAQ (reference sequence). This CDR3 region has 16 residues. With 3 bases clipped from V and 9 bases from J, the junction kept 12 bases outside the gene matches. The chain's CDR3 is CASSFPIAGDAGEQFF. The CDR3 DNA follows: TGTGCCAGCAGCTTCCCTATAGCGGGAGACGCGGGTGAGCAGTTCTTC.

The chain has TRBV28 and TRBJ2-7, with 11 bases fitting TRBD1. V was clipped by 5 bases and J by 5 bases; unmatched bases: 8. Looked up from germline, CDR1 is MDHEN and CDR2 is SYDVKM. This CDR3 has 15 amino acids. The CDR3 here is CASSGGDRGSDEQYF. CDR3 coding DNA: TGTGCCAGCAGTGGGGGGGACAGGGGGTCTGACGAGCAGTACTTC. The entire variable domain, with the rest obtained from reference TRBV28 and TRBJ2-7, is as follows: DVKVTQSSRYLVKRTGEKVFLECVQDMDHENMFWYRQDPGLGLRLIYFSYDVKMKEKGDIPEGYSVSREKKERFSLILESASTNQTSMYLCASSGGDRGSDEQYFGPGTRLTVT.

Only a few counts were recorded for this clonotype. This sequence joins TRBV7-8 and TRBJ2-1; tentatively, D is TRBD2 (6 bases). Looked up from germline, CDR1 is SGHVS and CDR2 is FQNEAQ. This CDR3 is built from 16 residues. Trimming pared 1 base from V and 1 base from J, leaving 11 bases between. The CDR3 sequence is CASSLVAGPSYNEQFF. CDR3 DNA sequence: TGTGCCAGCAGCTTAGTTGCGGGGCCGTCCTACAATGAGCAGTTCTTC.

The gene calls are TRBV6-1 and TRBJ2-1, with D possibly matching TRBD1 (6 bases). The V end lost 6 bases, the J end lost 8 bases, and 14 bases lay between the germline ends. Germline-derived CDR1 and CDR2 are MNHNS and SASEGT. CDR3 length equals 13 residues. CDR3 nucleotide sequence: TGTGCCAGCAGCCGCACAGGGAGCCATGAGCAGTTCTTC. This sequence encodes CASSRTGSHEQFF.

The rearrangement links TRBV28 to TRBJ2-7; 7 bases are a match to TRBD2. This CDR3 region has 13 residues. Germline values: CDR1 MDHEN, CDR2 SYDVKM. V was pared by 7 bases and J by 2 bases, with 5 bases of the junction left unmatched. The CDR3 loop reads CASMEGRAYEQYF. As DNA, the CDR3 is TGTGCCAGCATGGAAGGGAGGGCCTACGAGCAGTACTTC.